This T cell receptor beta chain was sequenced for a study of T cells and Merkel cell carcinoma outcomes. Repertoires were generated with immunoSEQ multiplex PCR, while TCRdb's copy carries only in-frame clones and drops some. This sample has 15,000 to 25,000 clones; almost 85% occur once, and the top ten carry 3% to 3.5%. Trimming took 5 bases from V and 0 from J, leaving 9 bases between them. CDR1 is ENHRY, CDR2 SYGVKD, per germline. The CDR3 has 14 residues. The V gene is TRBV10-3, the J gene TRBJ2-3, with a possible D match to TRBD2 (5 bases). The sequence was obtained from a human donor with Merkel cell carcinoma. Specimen: tumor tissue from Merkel cell carcinoma. The CDR3 DNA sequence: TGTGCCATCAGTCGACTAACTAGCACAGATACGCAGTATTTT. It translates to CAISRLTSTDTQYF.